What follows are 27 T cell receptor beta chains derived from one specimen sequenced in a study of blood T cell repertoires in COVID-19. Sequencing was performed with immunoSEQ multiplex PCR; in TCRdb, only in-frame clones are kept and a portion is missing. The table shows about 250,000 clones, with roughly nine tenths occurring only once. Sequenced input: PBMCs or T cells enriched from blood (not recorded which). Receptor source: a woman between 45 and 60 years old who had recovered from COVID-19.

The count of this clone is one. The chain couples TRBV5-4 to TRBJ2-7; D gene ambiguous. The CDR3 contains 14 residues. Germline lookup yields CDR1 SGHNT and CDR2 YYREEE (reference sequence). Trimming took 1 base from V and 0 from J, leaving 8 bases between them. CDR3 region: CASSLSRNSYEQYF. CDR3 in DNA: TGTGCCAGCAGCTTGTCGAGAAACTCCTACGAGCAGTACTTC.

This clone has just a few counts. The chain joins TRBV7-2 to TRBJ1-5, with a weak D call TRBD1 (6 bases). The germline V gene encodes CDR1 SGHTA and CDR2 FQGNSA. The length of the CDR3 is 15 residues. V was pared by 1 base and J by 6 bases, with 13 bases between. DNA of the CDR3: TGTGCCAGCAGCTTAGTCTGGGACATCGGTCAGCCCCAGCATTTT. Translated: CASSLVWDIGQPQHF.

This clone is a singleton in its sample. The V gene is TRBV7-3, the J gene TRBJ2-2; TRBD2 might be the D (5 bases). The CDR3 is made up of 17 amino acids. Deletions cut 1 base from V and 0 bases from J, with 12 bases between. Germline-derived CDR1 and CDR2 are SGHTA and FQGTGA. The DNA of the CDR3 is TGTGCCAGCAGCTTAAAATACCGAGCGGCGAACACCGGGGAGCTGTTTTTT. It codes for CASSLKYRAANTGELFF.

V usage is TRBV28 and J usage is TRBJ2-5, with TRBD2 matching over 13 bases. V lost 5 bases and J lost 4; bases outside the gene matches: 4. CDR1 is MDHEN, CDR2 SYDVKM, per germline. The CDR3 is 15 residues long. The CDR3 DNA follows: TGTGCCAGCAGTGGACTAGCGGGAGAGGGAGAGACCCAGTACTTC. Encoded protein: CASSGLAGEGETQYF.

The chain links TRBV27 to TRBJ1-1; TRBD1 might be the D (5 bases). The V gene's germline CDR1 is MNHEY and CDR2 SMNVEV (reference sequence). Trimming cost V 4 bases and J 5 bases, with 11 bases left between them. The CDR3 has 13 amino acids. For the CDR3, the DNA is TGTGCCAGCAGTTATAAAAGACAGACTGAAGCTTTCTTT. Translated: CASSYKRQTEAFF.

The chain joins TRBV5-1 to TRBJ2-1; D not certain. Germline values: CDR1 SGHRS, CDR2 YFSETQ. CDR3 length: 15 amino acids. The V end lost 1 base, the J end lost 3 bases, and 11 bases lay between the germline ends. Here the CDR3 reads CASSLPRSLYNEQFF. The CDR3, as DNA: TGCGCCAGCAGCTTGCCTAGGTCCCTCTACAATGAGCAGTTCTTC.

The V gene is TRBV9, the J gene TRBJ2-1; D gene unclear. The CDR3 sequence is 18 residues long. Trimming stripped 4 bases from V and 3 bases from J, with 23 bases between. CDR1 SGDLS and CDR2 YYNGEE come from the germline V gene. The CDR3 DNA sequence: TGTGCCAGCAGCCTTCGCTCTTTCGAGGCTTCCAACTACAATGAGCAGTTCTTC. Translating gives CASSLRSFEASNYNEQFF.

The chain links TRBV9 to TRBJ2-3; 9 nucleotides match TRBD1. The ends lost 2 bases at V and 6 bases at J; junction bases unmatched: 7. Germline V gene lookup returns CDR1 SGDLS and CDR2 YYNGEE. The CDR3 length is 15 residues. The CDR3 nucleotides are TGTGCCAGCAGCGTCAAGACAGGGGGAGAGGATACGCAGTATTTT. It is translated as CASSVKTGGEDTQYF.

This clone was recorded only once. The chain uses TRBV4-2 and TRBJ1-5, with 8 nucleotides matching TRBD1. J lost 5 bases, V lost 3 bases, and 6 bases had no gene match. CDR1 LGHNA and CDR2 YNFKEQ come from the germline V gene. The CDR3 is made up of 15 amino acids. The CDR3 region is CASSHGGQADQPQHF. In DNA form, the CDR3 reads TGTGCCAGCAGCCATGGGGGACAGGCGGATCAGCCCCAGCATTTT.

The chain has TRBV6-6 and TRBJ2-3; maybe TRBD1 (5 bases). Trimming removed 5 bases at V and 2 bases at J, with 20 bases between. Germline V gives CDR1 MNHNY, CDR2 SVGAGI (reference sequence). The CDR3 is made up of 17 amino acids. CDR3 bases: TGTGCCAGCAGTCACACCGACAGCCTCAAGAACACAGATACGCAGTATTTT. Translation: CASSHTDSLKNTDTQYF.

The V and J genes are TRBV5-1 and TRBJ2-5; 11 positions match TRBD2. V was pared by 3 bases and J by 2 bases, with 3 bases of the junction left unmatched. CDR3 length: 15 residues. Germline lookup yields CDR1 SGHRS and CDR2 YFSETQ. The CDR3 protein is CASSSGLAEQETQYF. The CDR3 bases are TGCGCCAGCAGCTCGGGACTAGCGGAGCAAGAGACCCAGTACTTC.

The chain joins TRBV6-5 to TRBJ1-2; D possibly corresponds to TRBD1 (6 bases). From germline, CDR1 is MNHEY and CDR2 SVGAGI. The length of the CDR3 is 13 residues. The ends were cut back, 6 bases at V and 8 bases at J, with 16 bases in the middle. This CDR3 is CASSKGVLRGYTF. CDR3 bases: TGTGCCAGCAGCAAGGGGGTATTGAGAGGCTACACCTTC.

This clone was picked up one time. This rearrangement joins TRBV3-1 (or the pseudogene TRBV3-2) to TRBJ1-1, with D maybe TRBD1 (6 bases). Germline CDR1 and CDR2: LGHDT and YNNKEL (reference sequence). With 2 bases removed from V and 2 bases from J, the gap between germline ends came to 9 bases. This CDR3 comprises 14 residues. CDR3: CASSQRGGNTEAFF. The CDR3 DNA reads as TGTGCCAGCAGCCAACGGGGGGGCAACACTGAAGCTTTCTTT.

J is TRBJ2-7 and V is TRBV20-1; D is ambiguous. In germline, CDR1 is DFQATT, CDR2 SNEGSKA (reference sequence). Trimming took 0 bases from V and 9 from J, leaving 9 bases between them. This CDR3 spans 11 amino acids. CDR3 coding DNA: TGCAGTGCTAGAGATGGGCGAGTGCAGTACTTC. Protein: CSARDGRVQYF.

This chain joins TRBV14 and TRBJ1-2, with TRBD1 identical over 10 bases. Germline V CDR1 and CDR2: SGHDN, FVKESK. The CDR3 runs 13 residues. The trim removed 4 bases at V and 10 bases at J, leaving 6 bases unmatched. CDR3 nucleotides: TGTGCCAGCAGCCCTCGGGACAGGGGTGTCTACACCTTC. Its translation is CASSPRDRGVYTF.

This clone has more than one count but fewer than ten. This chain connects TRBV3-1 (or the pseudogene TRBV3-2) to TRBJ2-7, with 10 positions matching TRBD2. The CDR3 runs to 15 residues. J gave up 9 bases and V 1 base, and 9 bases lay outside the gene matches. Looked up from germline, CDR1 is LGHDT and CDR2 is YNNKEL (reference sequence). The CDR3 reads CASSQGLAGEYPQYF. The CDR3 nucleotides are TGTGCCAGCAGCCAAGGGCTAGCGGGAGAGTATCCGCAGTACTTC.

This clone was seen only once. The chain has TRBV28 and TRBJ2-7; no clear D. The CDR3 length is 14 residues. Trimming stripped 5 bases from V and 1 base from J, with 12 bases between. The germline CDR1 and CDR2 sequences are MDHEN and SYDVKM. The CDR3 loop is CASSRTTQSYEQYF. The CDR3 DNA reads TGTGCCAGCAGTCGCACGACACAGTCCTACGAGCAGTACTTC.

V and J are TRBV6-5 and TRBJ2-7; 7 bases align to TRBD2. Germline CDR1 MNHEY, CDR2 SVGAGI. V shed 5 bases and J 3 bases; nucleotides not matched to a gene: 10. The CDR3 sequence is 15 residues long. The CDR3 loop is CASSRTSDSYYEQYF. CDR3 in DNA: TGTGCCAGCAGTAGAACTAGCGACAGTTACTACGAGCAGTACTTC.

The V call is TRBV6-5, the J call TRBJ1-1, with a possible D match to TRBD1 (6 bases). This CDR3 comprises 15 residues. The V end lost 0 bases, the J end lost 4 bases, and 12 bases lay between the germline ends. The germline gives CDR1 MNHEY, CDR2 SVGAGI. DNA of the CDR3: TGTGCCAGCAGTTACTCGCAGGGGAAGGCCACTGAAGCTTTCTTT. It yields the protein CASSYSQGKATEAFF.

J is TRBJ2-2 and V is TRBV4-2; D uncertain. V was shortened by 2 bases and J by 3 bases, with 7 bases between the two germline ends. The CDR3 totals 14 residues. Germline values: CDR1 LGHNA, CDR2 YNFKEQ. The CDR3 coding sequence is TGTGCCAGCAGCCAATCGGCGGACACCGGGGAGCTGTTTTTT. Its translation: CASSQSADTGELFF.

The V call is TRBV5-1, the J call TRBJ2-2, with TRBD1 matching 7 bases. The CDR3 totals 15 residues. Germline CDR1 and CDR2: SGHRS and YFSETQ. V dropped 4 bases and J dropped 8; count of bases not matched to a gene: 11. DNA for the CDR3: TGCGCCAGCAGCAAGTGGACCCAGACAGGGGGGGAGCTGTTTTTT. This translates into CASSKWTQTGGELFF.

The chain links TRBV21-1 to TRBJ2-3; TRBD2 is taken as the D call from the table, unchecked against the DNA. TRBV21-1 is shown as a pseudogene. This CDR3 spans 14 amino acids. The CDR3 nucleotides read TGTGCCAGCAGCATCGGCGGTAACACAGATACGCAGTATTTT. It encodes CASSIGGNTDTQYF.

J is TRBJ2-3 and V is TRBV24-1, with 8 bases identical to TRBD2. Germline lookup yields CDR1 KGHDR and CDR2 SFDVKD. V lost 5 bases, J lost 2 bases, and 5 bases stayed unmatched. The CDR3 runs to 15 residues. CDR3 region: CATSVSGANTDTQYF. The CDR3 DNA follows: TGTGCCACCAGTGTTAGCGGGGCAAACACAGATACGCAGTATTTT.

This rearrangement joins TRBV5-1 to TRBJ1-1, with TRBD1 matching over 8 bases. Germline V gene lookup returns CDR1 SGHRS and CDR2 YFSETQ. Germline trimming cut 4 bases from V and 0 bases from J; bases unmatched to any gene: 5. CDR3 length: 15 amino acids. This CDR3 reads CASSPRTGMNTEAFF. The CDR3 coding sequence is TGCGCCAGCAGCCCAAGGACAGGGATGAACACTGAAGCTTTCTTT.

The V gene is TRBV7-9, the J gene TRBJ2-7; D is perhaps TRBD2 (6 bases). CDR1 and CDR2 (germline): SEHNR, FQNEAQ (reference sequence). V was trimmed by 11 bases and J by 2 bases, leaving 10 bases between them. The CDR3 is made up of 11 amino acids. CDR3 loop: CAEGRPYEQYF. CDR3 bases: TGTGCCGAGGGGAGGCCCTACGAGCAGTACTTC. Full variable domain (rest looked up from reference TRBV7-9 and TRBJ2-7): DTGVSQNPRHKITKRGQNVTFRCDPISEHNRLYWYRQTLGQGPEFLTYFQNEAQLEKSRLLSDRFSAERPKGSFSTLEIQRTEQGDSAMYLCAEGRPYEQYFGPGTRLTVT.

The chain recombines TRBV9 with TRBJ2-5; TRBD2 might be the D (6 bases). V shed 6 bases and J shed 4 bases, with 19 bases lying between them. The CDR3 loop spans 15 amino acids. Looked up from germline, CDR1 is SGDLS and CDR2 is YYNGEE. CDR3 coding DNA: TGTGCCAGCAACTTTCTGGGGGGAGAATCAGAGACCCAGTACTTC. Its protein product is CASNFLGGESETQYF.

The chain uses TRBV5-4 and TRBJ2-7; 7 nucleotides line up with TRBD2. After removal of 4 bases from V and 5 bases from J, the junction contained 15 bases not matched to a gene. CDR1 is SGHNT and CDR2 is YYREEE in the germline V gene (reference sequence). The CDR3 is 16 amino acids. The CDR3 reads CASSPWGEGRVDEQYF. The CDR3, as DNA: TGTGCCAGCAGCCCGTGGGGCGAGGGGAGGGTAGACGAGCAGTACTTC.